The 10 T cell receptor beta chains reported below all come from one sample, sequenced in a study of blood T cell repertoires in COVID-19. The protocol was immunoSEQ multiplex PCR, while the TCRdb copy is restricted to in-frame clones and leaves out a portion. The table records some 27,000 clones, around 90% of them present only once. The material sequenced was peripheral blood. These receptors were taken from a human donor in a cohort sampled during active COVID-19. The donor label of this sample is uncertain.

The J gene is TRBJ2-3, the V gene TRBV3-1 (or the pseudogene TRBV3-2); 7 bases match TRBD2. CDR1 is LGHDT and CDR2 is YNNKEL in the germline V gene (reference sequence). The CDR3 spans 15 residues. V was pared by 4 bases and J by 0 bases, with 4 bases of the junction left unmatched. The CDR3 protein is CASSPGGSSTDTQYF. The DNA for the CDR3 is TGTGCCAGCAGCCCGGGGGGATCTAGCACAGATACGCAGTATTTT.

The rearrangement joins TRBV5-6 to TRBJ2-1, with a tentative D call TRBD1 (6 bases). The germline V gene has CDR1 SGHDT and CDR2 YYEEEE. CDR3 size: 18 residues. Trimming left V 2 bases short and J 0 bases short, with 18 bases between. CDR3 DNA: TGTGCCAGCAGCTTCCTTACCTCACAGGGAAGCTCCTACAATGAGCAGTTCTTC. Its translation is CASSFLTSQGSSYNEQFF.

CDR3 DNA sequence: TGTGCCAGCACCCCTATCACTAGCGGGGAGGGGTACTTC. Its protein is CASTPITSGEGYF. V is TRBV11-2 and J is TRBJ2-7; 10 bases match TRBD2. The V segment lost 7 bases and the J segment 12 bases; nucleotides outside the gene matches: 12. CDR1 is SGHAT and CDR2 is FQNNGV in the germline V gene. The CDR3 has 13 amino acids.

The CDR3 DNA reads as TGTGCCAGCAGCCCTGGACTTAATAACTATGGCTACACCTTC. Translation: CASSPGLNNYGYTF. The chain joins TRBV9 to TRBJ1-2; D not resolved. The germline V and J ends were trimmed by 4 bases and 1 base, with 11 bases remaining between them. This CDR3 is 14 amino acids long. Germline V lookup: CDR1 SGDLS, CDR2 YYNGEE.

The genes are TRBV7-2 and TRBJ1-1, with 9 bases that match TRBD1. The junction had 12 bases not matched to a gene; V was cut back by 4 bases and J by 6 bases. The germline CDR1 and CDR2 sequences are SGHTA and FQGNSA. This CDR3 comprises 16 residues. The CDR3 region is CASSSRQGGNGAEAFF. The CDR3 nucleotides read TGTGCCAGCAGCTCCCGACAGGGGGGCAATGGCGCTGAAGCTTTCTTT.

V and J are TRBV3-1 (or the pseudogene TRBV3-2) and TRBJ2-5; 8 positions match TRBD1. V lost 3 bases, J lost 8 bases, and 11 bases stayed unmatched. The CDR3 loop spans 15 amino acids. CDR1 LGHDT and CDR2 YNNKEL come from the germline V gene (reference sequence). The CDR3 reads CASSHGTGQGATQYF. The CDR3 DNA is TGTGCCAGCAGCCATGGTACAGGACAGGGTGCCACCCAGTACTTC.

The CDR3 DNA sequence: TGCGCCAGCAGTCAATCTGCGGAAAGGGGTAGCAATCAGCCCCAGCATTTT. The encoded protein is CASSQSAERGSNQPQHF. J is TRBJ1-5 and V is TRBV23-1; tentatively, D is TRBD1 (5 bases). TRBV23-1 carries the ORF label, with uncertain function. The CDR3 is 17 residues long. Trimming shortened V by 0 bases and J by 0 bases, and 12 bases separated the two germline ends.

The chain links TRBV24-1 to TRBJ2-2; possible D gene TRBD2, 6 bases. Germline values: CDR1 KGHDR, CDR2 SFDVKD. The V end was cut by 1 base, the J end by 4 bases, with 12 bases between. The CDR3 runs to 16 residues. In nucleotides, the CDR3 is TGTGCCACCAGTGATTTTGCGGGGCTTGGCACCGGGGAGCTGTTTTTT. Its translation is CATSDFAGLGTGELFF.

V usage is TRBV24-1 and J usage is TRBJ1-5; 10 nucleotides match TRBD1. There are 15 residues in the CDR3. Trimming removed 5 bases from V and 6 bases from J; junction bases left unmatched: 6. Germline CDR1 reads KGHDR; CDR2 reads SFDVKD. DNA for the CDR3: TGTGCCACCAGTGCTCCCGGGACAGGGGTTCAGCCCCAGCATTTT. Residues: CATSAPGTGVQPQHF.

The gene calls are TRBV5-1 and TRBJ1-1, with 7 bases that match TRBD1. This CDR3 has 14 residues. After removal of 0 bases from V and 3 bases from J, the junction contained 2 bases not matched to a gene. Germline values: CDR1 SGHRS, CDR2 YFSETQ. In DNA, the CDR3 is TGCGCCAGCAGCTTGGGGACAGGAGACACTGAAGCTTTCTTT. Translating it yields CASSLGTGDTEAFF.